This T cell receptor beta chain was sequenced in a study of spatial heterogeneity in lung cancer. Study-level information: Where available, sequencing covered follow-up PBMC samples, taken at a median of around 2 years after resection. There were consistently more beta-chain sequences detected than alpha-chain sequences.

This clonotype was picked up many times. TCRdb independently ran MiXCR on the 5' RACE reads; one entry per CDR3 protein. The table records about 52,000 distinct CDR3 sequences, roughly 8.1% of them present only once. Time point of the sample: blood at routine non-recurrence follow-up after resection. Unsorted whole RNA samples from tumor, nontumor lung or frozen PBMC were sequenced. The ends lost 2 bases at V and 8 bases at J; junction bases unmatched: 8. The CDR3 sequence is 15 residues long. Germline loops: CDR1 SEHNR, CDR2 FQNEAQ (reference sequence). The chain uses TRBV7-9 and TRBJ2-1, with 8 bases that match TRBD1. Specimen: PBMCs, collected at follow-up. This clonotype originated in a female donor with early-stage non-small cell lung cancer. CDR3 residues: CASSLQGARSYEQFF. CDR3 DNA sequence: TGTGCCAGCAGCTTACAGGGGGCGCGATCTTATGAGCAGTTCTTC.